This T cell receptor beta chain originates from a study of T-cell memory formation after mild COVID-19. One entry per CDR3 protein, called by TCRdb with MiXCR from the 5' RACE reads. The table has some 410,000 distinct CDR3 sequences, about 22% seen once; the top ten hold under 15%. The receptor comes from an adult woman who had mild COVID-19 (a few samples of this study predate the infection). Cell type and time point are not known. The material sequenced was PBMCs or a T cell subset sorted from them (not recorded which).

The CDR3 is CASSSDRHNSPLHF. The CDR3 coding sequence is TGTGCCAGCAGCTCAGACAGGCACAATTCACCCCTCCACTTT. V and J are TRBV7-6 and TRBJ1-6, with D tentatively TRBD1 (6 bases). V was clipped by 4 bases and J by 7 bases, with 11 bases between them. Germline CDR1 is SGHVS and CDR2 is FNYEAQ. This CDR3 has 14 residues.